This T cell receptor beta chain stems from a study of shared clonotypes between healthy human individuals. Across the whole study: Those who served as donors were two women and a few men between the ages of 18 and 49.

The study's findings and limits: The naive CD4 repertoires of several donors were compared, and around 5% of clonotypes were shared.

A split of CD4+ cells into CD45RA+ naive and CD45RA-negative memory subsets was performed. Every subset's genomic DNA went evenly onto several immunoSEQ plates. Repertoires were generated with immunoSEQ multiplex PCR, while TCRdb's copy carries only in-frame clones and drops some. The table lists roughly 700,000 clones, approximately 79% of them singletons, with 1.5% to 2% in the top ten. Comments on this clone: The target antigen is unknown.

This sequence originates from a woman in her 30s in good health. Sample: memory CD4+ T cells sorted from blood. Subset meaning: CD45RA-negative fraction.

In nucleotides, the CDR3 is TGTGCCAGCAGTAACCGACTAGCCAGGCGAGACAATGAGCAGTTCTTC. This translates into CASSNRLARRDNEQFF. The chain is built from TRBV2 and TRBJ2-1; 7 bases match TRBD2. V was clipped by 5 bases and J by 5 bases; unmatched bases: 12. The CDR3 has 16 residues. Germline V gives CDR1 SNHLY, CDR2 FYNNEI.